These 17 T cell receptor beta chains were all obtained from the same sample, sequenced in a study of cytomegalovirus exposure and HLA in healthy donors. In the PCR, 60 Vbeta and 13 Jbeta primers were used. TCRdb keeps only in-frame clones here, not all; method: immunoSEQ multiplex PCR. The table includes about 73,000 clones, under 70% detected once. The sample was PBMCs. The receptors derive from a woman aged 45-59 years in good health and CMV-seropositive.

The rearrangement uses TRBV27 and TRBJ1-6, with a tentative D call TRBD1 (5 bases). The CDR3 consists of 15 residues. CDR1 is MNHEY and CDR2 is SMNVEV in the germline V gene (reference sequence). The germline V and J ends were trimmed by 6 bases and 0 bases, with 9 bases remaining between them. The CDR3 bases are TGTGCCAGCAGCCGACAGAGCTCCTATAATTCACCCCTCCACTTT. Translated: CASSRQSSYNSPLHF.

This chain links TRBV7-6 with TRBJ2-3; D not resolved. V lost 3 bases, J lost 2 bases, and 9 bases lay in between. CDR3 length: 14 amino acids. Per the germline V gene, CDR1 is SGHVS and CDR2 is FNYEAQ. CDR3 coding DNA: TGTGCCAGCAGCTTCCCGGCGGTCACAGATACGCAGTATTTT. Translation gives CASSFPAVTDTQYF.

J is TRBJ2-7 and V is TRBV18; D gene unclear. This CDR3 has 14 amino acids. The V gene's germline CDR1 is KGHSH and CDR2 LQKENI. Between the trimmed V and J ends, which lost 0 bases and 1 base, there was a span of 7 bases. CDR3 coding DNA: TGTGCCAGCTCACCACCACAGCCATCCTACGAGCAGTACTTC. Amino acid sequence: CASSPPQPSYEQYF.

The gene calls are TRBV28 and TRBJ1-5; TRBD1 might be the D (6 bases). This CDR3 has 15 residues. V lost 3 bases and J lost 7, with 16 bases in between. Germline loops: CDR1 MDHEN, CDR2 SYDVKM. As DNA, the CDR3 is TGTGCCAGCAGTTTGCAGGGGCAAGCAAGGCAGCCCCAGCATTTT. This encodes CASSLQGQARQPQHF.

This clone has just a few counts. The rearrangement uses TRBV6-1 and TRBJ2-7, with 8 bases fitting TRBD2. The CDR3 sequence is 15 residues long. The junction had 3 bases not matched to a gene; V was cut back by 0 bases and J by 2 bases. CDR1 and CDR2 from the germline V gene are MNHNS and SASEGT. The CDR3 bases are TGTGCCAGCAGTGAAGCTGATAGCGGGGCCTACGAGCAGTACGTC. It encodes CASSEADSGAYEQYV.

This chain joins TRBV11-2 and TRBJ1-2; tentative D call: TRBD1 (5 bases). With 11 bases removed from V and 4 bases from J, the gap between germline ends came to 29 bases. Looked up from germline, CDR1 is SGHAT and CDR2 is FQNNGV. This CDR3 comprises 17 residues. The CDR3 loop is CASRPAGTIYIGYGYTF. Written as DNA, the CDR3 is TGTGCCTCTCGACCTGCCGGGACTATTTATATCGGCTATGGCTACACCTTC.

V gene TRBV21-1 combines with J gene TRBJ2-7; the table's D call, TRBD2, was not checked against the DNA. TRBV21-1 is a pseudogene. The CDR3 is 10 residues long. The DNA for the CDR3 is TGTGCCACCCTAGCCTACGAAGAGTACGTC. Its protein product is CATLAYEEYV.

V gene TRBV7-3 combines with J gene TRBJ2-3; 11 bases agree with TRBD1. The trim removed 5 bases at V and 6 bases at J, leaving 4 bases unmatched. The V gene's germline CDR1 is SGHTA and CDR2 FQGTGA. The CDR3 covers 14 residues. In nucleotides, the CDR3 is TGTGCCAGCAGCGCGGGACAGGGGGTGGATACGCAGTATTTT. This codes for CASSAGQGVDTQYF.

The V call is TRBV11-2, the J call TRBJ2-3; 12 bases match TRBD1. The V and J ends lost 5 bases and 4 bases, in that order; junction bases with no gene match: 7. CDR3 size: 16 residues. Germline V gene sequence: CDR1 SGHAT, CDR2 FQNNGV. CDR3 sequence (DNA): TGTGCCAGCAGCCCCGGGACAGGGGGCGGCTCAGATACGCAGTATTTT. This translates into CASSPGTGGGSDTQYF.

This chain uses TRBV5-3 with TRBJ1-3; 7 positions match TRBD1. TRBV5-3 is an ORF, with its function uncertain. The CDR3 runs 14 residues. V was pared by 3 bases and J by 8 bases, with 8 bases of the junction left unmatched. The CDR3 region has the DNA TGTGCCAGAAGCTCAAGACAGGGAGCATACACCATATATTTT. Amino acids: CARSSRQGAYTIYF.

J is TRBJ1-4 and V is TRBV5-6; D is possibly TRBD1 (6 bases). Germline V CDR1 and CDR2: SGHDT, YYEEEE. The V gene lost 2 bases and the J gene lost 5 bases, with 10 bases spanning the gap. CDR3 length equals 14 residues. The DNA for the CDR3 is TGTGCCAGCAGCTTAGGGACATACAATGAAAAACTGTTTTTT. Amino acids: CASSLGTYNEKLFF.

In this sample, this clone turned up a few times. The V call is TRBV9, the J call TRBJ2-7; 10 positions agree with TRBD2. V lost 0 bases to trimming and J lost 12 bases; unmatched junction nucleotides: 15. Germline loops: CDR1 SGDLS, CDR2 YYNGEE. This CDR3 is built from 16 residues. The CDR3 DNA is TGTGCCAGCAGCGTAGAGGAAAGTGAGCGGGGGGGTGGAGGGTACGTC. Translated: CASSVEESERGGGGYV.

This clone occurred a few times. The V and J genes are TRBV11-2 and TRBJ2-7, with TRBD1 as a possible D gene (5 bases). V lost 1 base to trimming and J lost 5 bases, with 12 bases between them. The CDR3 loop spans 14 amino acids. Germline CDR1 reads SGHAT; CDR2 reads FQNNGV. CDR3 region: CASSLGAGLHEQYV. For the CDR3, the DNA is TGTGCCAGCAGCTTAGGGGCAGGGCTCCACGAGCAGTACGTC.

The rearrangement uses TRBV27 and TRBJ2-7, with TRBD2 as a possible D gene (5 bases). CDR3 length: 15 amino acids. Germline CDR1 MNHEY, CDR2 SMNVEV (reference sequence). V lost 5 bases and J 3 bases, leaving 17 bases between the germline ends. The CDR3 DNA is TGTGCCAGCAGTAGAGTTCCGGGCGACTACTACGAGCAGTACTTC. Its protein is CASSRVPGDYYEQYF.

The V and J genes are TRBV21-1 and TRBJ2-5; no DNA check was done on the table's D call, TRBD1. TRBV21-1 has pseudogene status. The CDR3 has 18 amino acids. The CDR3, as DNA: TGTGCCAGCAGCAAAGAGAGGCGATACCGGGACAGTCAAGAGACCCAGTACTTC. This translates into CASSKERRYRDSQETQYF.

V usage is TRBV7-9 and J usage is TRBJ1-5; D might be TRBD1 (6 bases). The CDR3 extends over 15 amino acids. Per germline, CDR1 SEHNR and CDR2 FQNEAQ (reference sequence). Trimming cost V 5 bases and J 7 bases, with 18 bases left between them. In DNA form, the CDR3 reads TGTGCCAGCAGCCAAGGACGGACAGAGACCCAGCCCCAGCATTTT. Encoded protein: CASSQGRTETQPQHF.

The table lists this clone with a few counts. For the CDR3, the DNA is TGTGCCAGCAGCTTCGGTAGATCAAACTACGAGCAGTACTTC. Protein: CASSFGRSNYEQYF. V usage is TRBV11-1 and J usage is TRBJ2-7; D ambiguous. Germline V gene sequence: CDR1 SGHAT, CDR2 FQDESV (reference sequence). Trimming shortened V by 3 bases and J by 3 bases, and 12 bases separated the two germline ends. CDR3 length equals 14 residues.